These 11 T cell receptor beta chains were all obtained from the same sample, sequenced in a study of blood T cell repertoires in COVID-19. Data came from immunoSEQ multiplex PCR; TCRdb stores just in-frame clones and leaves some out. The sample lists under 300,000 clones; around 89% were seen once. Sequenced: PBMCs or T cells enriched from blood (not recorded which). The receptors derive from a woman aged 45-65 years who had recovered from COVID-19.

Comments on this clone: This sample also contains other DNA sequences that code for the same CDR3. J is TRBJ1-2 and V is TRBV5-4, with 7 bases fitting TRBD1. V trimming: 4 bases; J trimming: 2 bases; junction bases outside the gene matches: 2. This CDR3 region has 13 residues. Looked up from germline, CDR1 is SGHNT and CDR2 is YYREEE (reference sequence). CDR3 region: CASSLDRNYGYTF. DNA for the CDR3: TGTGCCAGCAGCCTGGACAGGAACTATGGCTACACCTTC.

This CDR3 is CASSSSGGNTIYF. CDR3 sequence (DNA): TGTGCCAGCAGCTCGTCAGGGGGAAACACCATATATTTT. The V and J genes are TRBV7-6 and TRBJ1-3; D perhaps matches TRBD1 (5 bases). The CDR3 extends over 13 amino acids. Germline V lookup: CDR1 SGHVS, CDR2 FNYEAQ. The V and J ends lost 4 bases and 4 bases respectively, with 8 bases between them.

The chain couples TRBV19 to TRBJ1-3; tentative D call: TRBD1 (5 bases). Germline V gene lookup returns CDR1 LNHDA and CDR2 SQIVND (reference sequence). This CDR3 is built from 15 residues. Between the trimmed V and J ends, which lost 6 bases and 0 bases, there was a span of 12 bases. CDR3 coding DNA: TGTGCCAGTAGCCTAACAGGCCTCTCTGGAAACACCATATATTTT. It translates to CASSLTGLSGNTIYF.

The chain carries TRBV18 and TRBJ1-1; TRBD1 is a possible D gene (6 bases). CDR3 length: 15 residues. Trimming shortened V by 6 bases and J by 1 base, and 15 bases separated the two germline ends. Germline V gene lookup returns CDR1 KGHSH and CDR2 LQKENI. The CDR3 DNA is TGTGCCAGCTCGCGGCCGGAGACAGGGAACACTGAAGCTTTCTTT. It translates to CASSRPETGNTEAFF.

The V and J genes are TRBV28 and TRBJ2-7, with 9 nucleotides matching TRBD1. Per the germline V gene, CDR1 is MDHEN and CDR2 is SYDVKM. This CDR3 contains 15 residues. J lost 4 bases, V lost 4 bases, and 8 bases had no gene match. CDR3: CASSSPGTGKYEQYF. CDR3 DNA: TGTGCCAGCAGTTCCCCCGGGACAGGGAAGTACGAGCAGTACTTC.

This CDR3 reads CAISEGGGANSNEQFF. CDR3 sequence (DNA): TGTGCCATCAGTGAGGGTGGGGGGGCCAACTCCAATGAGCAGTTCTTC. J is TRBJ2-1 and V is TRBV10-3; weak D call: TRBD2 (7 bases). Trimming removed 2 bases at V and 6 bases at J, with 17 bases between. Germline V CDR1 and CDR2: ENHRY, SYGVKD. CDR3 size: 16 residues.

This clone appeared many times. V and J are TRBV19 and TRBJ1-1, with D unclear. The CDR3 is 14 residues long. Looked up from germline, CDR1 is LNHDA and CDR2 is SQIVND (reference sequence). V was shortened by 1 base and J by 0 bases, with 6 bases between the two germline ends. The chain's CDR3 is CASSIGHLNTEAFF. In DNA form, the CDR3 reads TGTGCCAGTAGTATAGGACACCTGAACACTGAAGCTTTCTTT.

V is TRBV7-3 and J is TRBJ1-2, with 7 bases fitting TRBD1. Per the germline V gene, CDR1 is SGHTA and CDR2 is FQGTGA. This CDR3 spans 15 amino acids. After removal of 3 bases from V and 7 bases from J, the junction contained 11 bases not matched to a gene. CDR3 nucleotide sequence: TGTGCCAGCAGCTTCGACACGACAGGGCGAACTGGCTACACCTTC. This codes for CASSFDTTGRTGYTF.

This sequence joins TRBV19 and TRBJ1-5, with 8 positions matching TRBD1. This CDR3 region has 15 residues. Germline V gene data show CDR1 as LNHDA and CDR2 as SQIVND (reference sequence). The V and J ends lost 3 bases and 7 bases, in that order; junction bases with no gene match: 8. The CDR3 loop reads CASSMGQGAGQPQHF. CDR3 bases: TGTGCCAGTAGTATGGGCCAGGGGGCAGGCCAGCCCCAGCATTTT.

With respect to this clone: Other DNA sequences in the same sample also yield this CDR3. The rearrangement links TRBV5-6 to TRBJ1-6; 9 bases agree with TRBD1. This CDR3 comprises 15 residues. Germline V gene data show CDR1 as SGHDT and CDR2 as YYEEEE. Losses at the gene ends were 0 bases for V and 7 bases for J; bases not matched to a gene: 2. Here the CDR3 reads CASSLAGTGNSPLHF. In nucleotides, the CDR3 is TGTGCCAGCAGCTTGGCTGGGACAGGGAATTCACCCCTCCACTTT.

The chain employs TRBV4-3 and TRBJ2-7; D remains ambiguous. Germline V gene sequence: CDR1 LGHNA, CDR2 YSLEER. V gave up 3 bases and J gave up 0 bases, with 12 bases separating them. This CDR3 comprises 15 residues. CDR3 in amino acids: CASSQATAASYEQYF. CDR3 DNA: TGCGCCAGCAGCCAGGCCACAGCCGCCTCCTACGAGCAGTACTTC.